This T cell receptor (beta chain) was sequenced during a study of early stage breast cancer tumors. As concerns this clone: Its target is not known.

Findings and limits, study-wide: Enriched TCRB sequences shared across patients were mostly commonly generated sequences.

Here immunoSEQ multiplex PCR was the method, and the copy in TCRdb shows in-frame clones only, minus some. The data contain some 5,000 clones, about two thirds of them seen just once; the ten biggest clones take up 26%. The CDR3 is 14 residues long. From germline, CDR1 is MNHEY and CDR2 SVGAGI. Trimming took off 6 bases at V and 5 bases at J, with 14 bases between the two ends. The origin of this receptor is a person aged 55 to 69 with breast cancer. What was sequenced was normal breast tissue next to the tumor. This chain joins TRBV6-5 and TRBJ2-1, with D unclear. The CDR3 region has the DNA TGTGCCAGCAGACAAGTTGGCCGGAACAATGAGCAGTTCTTC. Residues: CASRQVGRNNEQFF.